The following is a T cell receptor (beta chain) sequence with its context. Its cognate antigen has yet to be identified. Base qualities are not recorded, but no much larger clone differs from it by a single base. The library was obtained by the immunoSEQ multiplex PCR assay. This is the immuneACCESS table as TCRdb keeps it, with only in-frame sequences that have V and J called. A part of the clones is gone; compared with another copy, unresolved V genes explain less than half, and the rest is unexplained. The sample includes about 57,000 clones, with around 93% observed a single time. The top ten clones comprise approximately 3.8% of the sample. The CDR3 measures 13 amino acids from cysteine to phenylalanine. Left in the record is the CDR3 DNA by itself, 39 bases read in frame from the first base. Sequences LNHDA (CDR1) and SQIVND (CDR2) are obtained from the germline V gene (reference sequence). V has 6 bases trimmed and J has 9 bases trimmed; junction bases matching no gene number 8.

This sample was included in a study of T cell changes during pregnancy in multiple sclerosis (dated 2019 in TCRdb). As for the study more broadly: The study looked at changes in the T cell repertoire across pregnancy in women with multiple sclerosis.

The chain uses TRBV19 and TRBJ2-1, and 7 bases in between align with TRBD2. The TCR originated in a female donor in good health, enrolled as a control in a pregnancy study. This specimen consisted of peripheral blood, obtained after pregnancy. The CDR3: CASRRLAAGEQFF. The DNA is TGTGCCAGTAGGCGGCTAGCGGCAGGTGAGCAGTTCTTC.